This T cell receptor (beta chain) appears in the sequencing data of a study of CXCR3-negative and CXCR3-positive naive CD8 T cells (dated by TCRdb to about 2019). For the study in its entirety: In total, about 130 million TRB reads were obtained, which works out to roughly 1.5 +/- 0.3 million reads per library. Data from around ten donors, pooled across two independent experiments, went into the diversity and physicochemical repertoire analyses. Naive subsets from about five donors and memory cells from 3 donors were included in the TRBV-TRBJ cluster analysis.

For every CD8+ T cell subset, 300,000 cells were flow-sorted straight into RLT lysis buffer, and each subset was sorted in triplicate. To keep memory contaminants out, a stringent definition of naive CD8+ T cells was applied: CD45RO-CCR7+CD27+CD95-. Peripheral blood mononuclear cells were isolated from buffy coats using standard density gradient centrifugation. Naive CXCR3-negative and CXCR3-positive CD8+ T cells were flow-sorted on a FACSAria III. Total RNA was extracted from sorted cells with an RNeasy Mini Kit. In the case of this clonotype: Its antigen is unknown.

Results the study describes overall, beyond this receptor: Because CXCR3 expression was partially decreased after cryopreservation, freshly isolated PBMCs were used for most assays. TRBV-TRBJ usage was similar between naive CXCR3-negative and CXCR3-positive cells from the same donor, while memory cells showed distinct patterns. TRB CDR3s from CXCR3-positive naive cells showed higher hydrophobicity (lower Kidera factor 4), lower energy, and higher strength and volume indices than CXCR3-negative naive cells. Comparably high repertoire diversity was found in both naive subsets, whereas much lower repertoire diversity was found in memory CD8+ T cells. Surface CD5, linked to self-reactivity in mice, was comparable between naive subsets; TCR interaction strength was therefore also inferred from TRB CDR3 physicochemical properties.

From the cysteine up to the phenylalanine, the CDR3 has a length of 12 residues. There is no recorded DNA. Via the germline V gene, CDR1 is SGHDT and CDR2 YYEEEE. This sample was sequenced with a NextSeq 550. The Human TCR Profiling Kit (MiLaboratory) was used to make UMI-labeled 5' RACE TRB cDNA libraries. The full amount of extracted RNA was used for cDNA synthesis, and the full amount of resulting cDNA was used for PCR amplification. Libraries were prepared in parallel with an identical number of PCR cycles. The paper's processing steps were these. About 50,000 +/- 10,000 unique UMI-labeled TRB cDNA molecules per library were extracted with MIGEC and MiXCR, with at least two reads per UMI required. Each library averaged about 40,000 +/- 10,000 functional in-frame TRB CDR3 nucleotide clonotypes without stop codons. After downsampling to 5000 UMI-labeled TRB molecules per sample, diversity metrics such as normalized Shannon-Wiener and Chao1 were calculated in VDJtools. VDJtools computed clonotype-size-weighted physicochemical properties of the central five CDR3 residues: interaction energy, strength, volume and Kidera factor 4. Reprocessed by TCRdb, the reads give a single entry per CDR3 protein sequence, without DNA. The V and J calls come from TCRdb's annotation, not from the publication. This sample's table lists about 56,000 distinct CDR3 sequences. Clones ranked in the top ten supply about 0.78% of the sample.

Input material: naive CXCR3+ CD8+ T cells from blood. According to the study, the label for this sample's cell subset or site signals: CD45RO-CCR7+CD27+CD95- naive CD8+ T cells expressing CXCR3 (TNR3+). The chain employs TRBV5-6 and TRBJ1-1; TCRdb's D call of TRBD1 is untestable without DNA. This TCR was recovered from a human donor in good health. Some clones in this sample may be carry-over from other donors' samples. The CDR3 in this case is CASSPGITEAFF.